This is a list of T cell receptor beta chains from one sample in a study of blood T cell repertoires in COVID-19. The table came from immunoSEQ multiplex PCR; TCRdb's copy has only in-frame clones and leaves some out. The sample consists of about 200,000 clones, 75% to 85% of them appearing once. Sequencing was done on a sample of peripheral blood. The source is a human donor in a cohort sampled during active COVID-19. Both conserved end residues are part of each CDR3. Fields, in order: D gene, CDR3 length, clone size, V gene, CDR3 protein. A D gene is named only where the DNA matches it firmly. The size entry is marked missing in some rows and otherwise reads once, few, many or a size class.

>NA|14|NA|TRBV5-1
CASSPGISQETQYF
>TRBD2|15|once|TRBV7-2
CASSNQGSGSYEQYF
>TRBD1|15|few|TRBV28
CASSGHGTGDYEQYF
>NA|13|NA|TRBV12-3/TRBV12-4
CASSLLKEEGYTF
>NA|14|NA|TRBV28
CASSSSTGGNIQYF
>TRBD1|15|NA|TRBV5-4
CASSLGQVRSYEQYF
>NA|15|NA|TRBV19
CASRAWTKGDEKLFF
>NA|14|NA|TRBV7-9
CASSFRGSRYEQYF
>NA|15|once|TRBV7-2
CASSLANPNTGELFF
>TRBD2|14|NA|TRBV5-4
CASSLGAGAREQYF
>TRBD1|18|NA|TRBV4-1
CASSQPLGRQGSVNEQFF
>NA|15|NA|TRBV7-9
CASSKTWGYTYEQYF
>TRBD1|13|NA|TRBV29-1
CSVLDRWNTEAFF
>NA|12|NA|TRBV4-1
CASAGGNYGYTF
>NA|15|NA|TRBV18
CASSPPDTVNTEAFF
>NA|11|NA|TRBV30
CAWSVSFEQYF
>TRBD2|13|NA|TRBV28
CASSPGRSYEQYF
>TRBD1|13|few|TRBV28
CASRTTGGTEAFF
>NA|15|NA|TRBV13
CASSLGSPANEKLFF
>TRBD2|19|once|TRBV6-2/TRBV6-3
CASSYQGLAGSLAKNIQYF
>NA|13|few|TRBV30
CAWSAGGANEQFF
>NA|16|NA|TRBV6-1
CASSEVSAARNYGYTF
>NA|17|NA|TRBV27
CASSLRQSMSSYNEQFF
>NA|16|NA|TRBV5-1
CASSLGPGAYSYEQYF
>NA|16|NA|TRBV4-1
CASSQDQDKAGNTIYF
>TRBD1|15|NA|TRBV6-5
CASSWDRAHAGELFF
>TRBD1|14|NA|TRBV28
CASSPDRINQPQHF
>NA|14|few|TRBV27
CASSWTPGADTQYF
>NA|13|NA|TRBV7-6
CASSLAPDQPQHF
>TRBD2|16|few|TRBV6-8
CASSSANSGSTYEQYF
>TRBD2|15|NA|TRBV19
CASRTSGYSTDTQYF
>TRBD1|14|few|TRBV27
CASSFRQGVDEQYF
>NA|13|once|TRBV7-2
CASSLSGTDTQYF
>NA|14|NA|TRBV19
CAAGSKGLRETQYF
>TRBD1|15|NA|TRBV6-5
CAITRGQGQAYEQYF
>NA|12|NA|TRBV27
CASSFGGNEAFF
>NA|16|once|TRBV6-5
CASSYARGGVRYEQYF
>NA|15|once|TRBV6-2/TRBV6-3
CASSTPREYEFGQYF
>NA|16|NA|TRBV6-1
CASSEAQALPNYEQYF
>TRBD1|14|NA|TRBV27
CASSTRTGYSPLHF
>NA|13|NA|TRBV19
CASSEAGGKPQHF
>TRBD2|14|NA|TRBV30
CAWSVAGRTDTQYF
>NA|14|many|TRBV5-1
CASSFNRRNSPLHF
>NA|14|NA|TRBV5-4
CASSVRDSRETQYF
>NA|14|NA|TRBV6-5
CASSSSPSSYEQYF
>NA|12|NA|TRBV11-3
CASSLGRGEAFF
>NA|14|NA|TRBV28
CASSLTGAYYGYTF
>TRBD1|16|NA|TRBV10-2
CASSESRGRPPYEQYF
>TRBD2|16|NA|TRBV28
CASSSLLAGGRETQYF
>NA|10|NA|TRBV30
CAWQGFGYTF